The entry below gives a single TCR beta chain sequence along with its context. Its antigen remains unknown. This sample is part of a study of CD8 T cells in Susac syndrome. Study background: Of the sequenced Susac syndrome patients, about six had active disease and roughly eight were in remission.

Random-hexamer reverse transcription was applied to roughly 0.5 to 1 ug RNA. immunoSEQ multiplex PCR amplified TCR beta CDR3 across 54 Vbeta, 13 Jbeta. TCRdb analysed the immunoSEQ multiplex PCR reads with MiXCR anew, one entry per CDR3 protein. The table lists some 200,000 distinct CDR3 sequences, more than 85% of them singletons. V lost 0 bases and J 1 base, leaving 8 bases between the germline ends. The germline V gene encodes CDR1 SGDLS and CDR2 YYNGEE. The length of the CDR3 is 14 residues. Study-wide results and limits: As acknowledged by the study, its TCR sequencing and HLA analysis included a relatively small number of individuals. There was no clonal expansion in the CD4+ T cell repertoires of Susac syndrome.

The V gene is TRBV9, the J gene TRBJ2-7; no firm D call. This TCR was recovered from a human donor with Susac syndrome. Sequencing was performed on CD4+ T cells from PBMCs. The CDR3: CASSVGQLSYEQYF. The CDR3 DNA reads TGTGCCAGCAGCGTAGGTCAGCTATCCTACGAGCAGTACTTC.